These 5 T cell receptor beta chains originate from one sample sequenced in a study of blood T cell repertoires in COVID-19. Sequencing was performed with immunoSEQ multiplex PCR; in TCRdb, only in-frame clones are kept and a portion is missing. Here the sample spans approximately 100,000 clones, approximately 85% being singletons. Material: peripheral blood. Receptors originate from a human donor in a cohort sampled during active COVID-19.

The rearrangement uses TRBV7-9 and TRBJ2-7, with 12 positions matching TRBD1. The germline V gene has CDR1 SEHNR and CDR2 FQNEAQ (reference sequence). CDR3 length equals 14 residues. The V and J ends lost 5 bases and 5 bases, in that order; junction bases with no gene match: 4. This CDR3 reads CASSRGQGADEQYF. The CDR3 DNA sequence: TGTGCCAGCAGCCGGGGACAGGGGGCGGACGAGCAGTACTTC.

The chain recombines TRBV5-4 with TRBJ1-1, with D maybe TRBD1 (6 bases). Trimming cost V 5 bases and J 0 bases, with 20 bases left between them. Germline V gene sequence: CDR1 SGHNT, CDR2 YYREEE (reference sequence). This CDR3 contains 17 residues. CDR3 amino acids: CASRLTGIVRMNTEAFF. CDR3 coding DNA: TGTGCCAGCAGACTGACAGGAATCGTTCGAATGAACACTGAAGCTTTCTTT.

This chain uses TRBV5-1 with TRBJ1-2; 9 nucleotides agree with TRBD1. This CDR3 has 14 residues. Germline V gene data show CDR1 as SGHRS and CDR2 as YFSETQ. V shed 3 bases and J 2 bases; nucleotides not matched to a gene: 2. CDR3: CASSWDRENYGYTF. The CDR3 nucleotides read TGCGCCAGCAGCTGGGACAGGGAAAACTATGGCTACACCTTC.

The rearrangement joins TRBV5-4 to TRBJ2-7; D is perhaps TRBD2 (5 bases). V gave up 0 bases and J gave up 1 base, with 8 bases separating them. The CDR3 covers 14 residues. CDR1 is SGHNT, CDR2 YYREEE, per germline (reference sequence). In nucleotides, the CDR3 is TGTGCCAGCAGCTTGGGCAGGACTTCCTACGAGCAGTACTTC. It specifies CASSLGRTSYEQYF. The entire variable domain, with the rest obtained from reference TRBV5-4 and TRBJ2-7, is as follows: ETGVTQSPTHLIKTRGQQVTLRCSSQSGHNTVSWYQQALGQGPQFIFQYYREEENGRGNFPPRFSGLQFPNYSSELNVNALELDDSALYLCASSLGRTSYEQYFGPGTRLTVT.

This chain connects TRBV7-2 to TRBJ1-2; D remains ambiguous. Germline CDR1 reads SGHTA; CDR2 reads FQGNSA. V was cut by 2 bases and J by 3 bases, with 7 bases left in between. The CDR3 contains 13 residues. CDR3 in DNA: TGTGCCAGCAGCTTATTTGGAGACTATGGCTACACCTTC. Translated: CASSLFGDYGYTF.